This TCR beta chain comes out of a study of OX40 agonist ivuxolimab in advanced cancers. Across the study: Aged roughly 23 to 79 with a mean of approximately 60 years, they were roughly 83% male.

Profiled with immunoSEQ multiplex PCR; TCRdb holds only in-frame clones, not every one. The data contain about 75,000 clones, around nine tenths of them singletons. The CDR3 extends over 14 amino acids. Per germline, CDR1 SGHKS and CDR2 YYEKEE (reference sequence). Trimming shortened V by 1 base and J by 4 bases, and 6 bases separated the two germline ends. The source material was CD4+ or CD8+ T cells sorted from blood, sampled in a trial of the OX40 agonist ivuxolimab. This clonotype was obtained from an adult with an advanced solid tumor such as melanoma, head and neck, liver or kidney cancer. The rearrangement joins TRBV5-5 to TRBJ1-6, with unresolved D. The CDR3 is CASSLLQYNSPLHF. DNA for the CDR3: TGTGCCAGCAGCTTGTTACAGTATAATTCACCCCTCCACTTT.